This TCR beta chain was identified during a study of control samples from healthy donors and cancer patients. This CDR3 region has 16 residues. The ends were cut back, 4 bases at V and 3 bases at J, with 14 bases in the middle. CDR1 and CDR2 (germline): SGHRS, YFSETQ. Sequenced by immunoSEQ multiplex PCR; TCRdb stores in-frame clones only, minus some. The top ten hold under 3% of the sample, which has 150,000 or so clones, approximately 90% seen once. What was sequenced was blood. The rearrangement links TRBV5-1 to TRBJ2-6; D possibly uses TRBD1 or TRBD2 (5 bases each). This sequence originates from a man between 40 and 49 years old in good health. CDR3 DNA sequence: TGCGCCAGCAGCCAGGGCAGTGGAGGTGGGGCCAACGTCCTGACTTTC. This translates into CASSQGSGGGANVLTF.